These 16 T cell receptor beta chains share one sample of origin, sequenced in a study of T cells in tuberculosis. The repertoire was sequenced with immunoSEQ multiplex PCR; TCRdb's copy has only in-frame clones and lacks some. Of some 34,000 clones listed, 80% to 95% were seen once; the top ten hold 7% to 9%. The sequencing input was PBMCs. These receptor sequences come from a donor between 10 and 35 years old with latent tuberculosis or without tuberculosis infection. Some clones in this sample may be carry-over from other donors' samples.

V gene TRBV25-1 combines with J gene TRBJ2-7; 8 bases align to TRBD1. J gave up 2 bases and V 4 bases, and 4 bases lay outside the gene matches. The CDR3 covers 14 residues. CDR1 is MGHDK, CDR2 SYGVNS, per germline. The CDR3 DNA reads TGTGCCAGCAGTGTCGGACAGGGCGCCTACGAGCAGTACTTC. Translating gives CASSVGQGAYEQYF.

The CDR3 DNA is TGTGCCTGGAGTCGACTCCGGGACAGGCCACCTTATGGCTACACCTTC. Amino acid sequence: CAWSRLRDRPPYGYTF. The chain employs TRBV30 and TRBJ1-2; 8 nucleotides line up with TRBD1. This CDR3 has 16 amino acids. V lost 2 bases to trimming and J lost 5 bases; unmatched junction nucleotides: 13. Per the germline V gene, CDR1 is GTSNPN and CDR2 is SVGIG (reference sequence).

The chain is built from TRBV6-5 and TRBJ1-2; 7 bases align to TRBD1. J gave up 3 bases and V 5 bases, and 9 bases lay outside the gene matches. CDR3 length: 15 residues. Looked up from germline, CDR1 is MNHEY and CDR2 is SVGAGI. The CDR3 loop reads CASSLNLQGHYGYTF. CDR3 in DNA: TGTGCCAGCAGTCTCAATTTACAGGGGCACTATGGCTACACCTTC.

This chain links TRBV2 with TRBJ2-1; no firm D call. V was trimmed by 5 bases and J by 10 bases, leaving 15 bases between them. This CDR3 has 13 residues. Germline V gene data show CDR1 as SNHLY and CDR2 as FYNNEI. CDR3 DNA sequence: TGTGCCAGCAGTTCTGACCAATCGCGGGAGCAGTTCTTC. It codes for CASSSDQSREQFF.

The chain is built from TRBV6-1 and TRBJ1-5; D uncertain. Germline V gives CDR1 MNHNS, CDR2 SASEGT. The CDR3 covers 14 residues. V shed 2 bases and J shed 0 bases, with 5 bases lying between them. The CDR3 nucleotides are TGTGCCAGCAGTGAACGGGATAGCAATCAGCCCCAGCATTTT. Its protein is CASSERDSNQPQHF.

The chain links TRBV10-3 to TRBJ2-5, with D perhaps TRBD2 (5 bases). CDR3 size: 14 residues. V lost 0 bases, J lost 8 bases, and 13 bases lay in between. Germline CDR1 and CDR2: ENHRY and SYGVKD. The CDR3 spells CAISESMGSSTQYF. CDR3 DNA: TGTGCCATCAGTGAGTCGATGGGGAGCAGCACCCAGTACTTC.

The chain is built from TRBV11-2 and TRBJ2-5; 7 positions match TRBD2. The CDR3 runs 15 residues. Germline V gene data show CDR1 as SGHAT and CDR2 as FQNNGV. V dropped 1 base and J dropped 5; count of bases not matched to a gene: 7. CDR3 sequence (DNA): TGTGCCAGCAGCTTAGTTACGGGAGGTTGGGAGACCCAGTACTTC. Amino acids: CASSLVTGGWETQYF.

The gene calls are TRBV5-1 and TRBJ1-6; D uncertain. V lost 0 bases to trimming and J lost 6 bases, with 4 bases between them. CDR3 length: 13 amino acids. CDR1 is SGHRS, CDR2 YFSETQ, per germline. DNA of the CDR3: TGCGCCAGCAGCTTGGCCTTTAATTCACCCCTCCACTTT. Translating it yields CASSLAFNSPLHF.

A few counts support this clone. V gene TRBV30 combines with J gene TRBJ2-1; D gene unclear. This CDR3 is built from 12 residues. Per the germline V gene, CDR1 is GTSNPN and CDR2 is SVGIG (reference sequence). The V gene lost 5 bases and the J gene lost 5 bases, with 10 bases spanning the gap. CDR3 in amino acids: CAWLAPHNEQFF. The CDR3 DNA reads as TGTGCCTGGCTGGCCCCCCACAATGAGCAGTTCTTC.

This clone was observed a single time. The genes are TRBV19 and TRBJ1-1; D may be TRBD1 (5 bases). The ends were cut back, 6 bases at V and 3 bases at J, with 11 bases in the middle. CDR3 length: 13 amino acids. Germline V gene data show CDR1 as LNHDA and CDR2 as SQIVND (reference sequence). This CDR3 is CASRVGGYTEAFF. In nucleotides, the CDR3 is TGTGCCAGTAGGGTCGGGGGATACACTGAAGCTTTCTTT.

This clone appeared a single time. This CDR3 reads CATRRGQGDTQYF. CDR3 bases: TGTGCCACCAGAAGGGGGCAGGGGGATACGCAGTATTTT. The chain joins TRBV15 to TRBJ2-3, with 7 bases that match TRBD1. This CDR3 region has 13 residues. Germline trimming cut 6 bases from V and 6 bases from J; bases unmatched to any gene: 6. The germline CDR1 and CDR2 sequences are LNHNV and YYDKDF (reference sequence).

The gene calls are TRBV18 and TRBJ2-7; the match to TRBD2 covers 8 bases. Germline loops: CDR1 KGHSH, CDR2 LQKENI. J was trimmed by 0 bases and V by 3 bases; bases with no gene match: 1. The CDR3 has 14 residues. In DNA, the CDR3 is TGTGCCAGCTCACCTGGGACTAGCTCCTACGAGCAGTACTTC. The encoded protein is CASSPGTSSYEQYF.

V and J are TRBV19 and TRBJ1-4; 8 bases are a match to TRBD1. In germline, CDR1 is LNHDA, CDR2 SQIVND (reference sequence). CDR3 size: 14 residues. V trimming: 6 bases; J trimming: 11 bases; junction bases outside the gene matches: 11. CDR3 in DNA: TGTGCCAGTAGGACCAACAGGGGGGGGCAGAAACTGTTTTTT. Translation: CASRTNRGGQKLFF.

Sample share makes this clone medium-sized. The genes are TRBV4-2 and TRBJ1-6; D is possibly TRBD1 (5 bases). Germline values: CDR1 LGHNA, CDR2 YNFKEQ. V was clipped by 2 bases and J by 8 bases, with 10 bases between them. CDR3 size: 14 residues. The CDR3 spells CASSQQGFDSPLHF. CDR3 in DNA: TGTGCCAGCAGCCAACAGGGATTTGATTCACCCCTCCACTTT.

This clone appeared a single time. V is TRBV13 and J is TRBJ2-1, with 10 positions matching TRBD2. With 1 base clipped from V and 4 bases from J, the junction kept 4 bases outside the gene matches. Germline V gives CDR1 PRHDT, CDR2 FYEKMQ (reference sequence). The CDR3 loop spans 16 amino acids. The CDR3 reads CASSLDLAGAYNEQFF. The DNA for the CDR3 is TGTGCCAGCAGCTTAGATCTAGCGGGGGCTTACAATGAGCAGTTCTTC.

This chain connects TRBV27 to TRBJ2-7; TRBD2 agrees at 9 bases. The CDR3 totals 15 residues. Germline CDR1 and CDR2: MNHEY and SMNVEV (reference sequence). J lost 0 bases, V lost 2 bases, and 2 bases had no gene match. The CDR3 spells CASSLIAGDSYEQYF. CDR3 bases: TGTGCCAGCAGTTTAATAGCGGGGGACTCCTACGAGCAGTACTTC.